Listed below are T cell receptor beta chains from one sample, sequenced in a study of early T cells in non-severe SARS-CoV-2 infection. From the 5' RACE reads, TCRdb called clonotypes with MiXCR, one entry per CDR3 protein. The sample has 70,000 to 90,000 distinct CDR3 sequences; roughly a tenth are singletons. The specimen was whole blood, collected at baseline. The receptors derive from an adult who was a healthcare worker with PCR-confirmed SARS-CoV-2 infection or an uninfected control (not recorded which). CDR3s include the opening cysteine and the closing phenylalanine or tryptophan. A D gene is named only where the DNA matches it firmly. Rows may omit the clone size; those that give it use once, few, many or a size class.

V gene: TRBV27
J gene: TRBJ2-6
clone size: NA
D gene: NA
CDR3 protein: CASSLSGTGDNVLTF
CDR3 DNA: TGTGCCAGCAGTTTATCTGGGACGGGAGACAACGTCCTGACTTTC

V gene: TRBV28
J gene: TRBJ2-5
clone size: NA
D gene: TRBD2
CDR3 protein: CASTDNWASGEEETQYF
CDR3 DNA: TGTGCCAGCACCGACAACTGGGCTAGCGGGGAGGAGGAGACCCAGTACTTC

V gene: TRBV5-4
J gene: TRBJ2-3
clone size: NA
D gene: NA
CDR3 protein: CASRYWGPEDTQYF
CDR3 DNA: TGTGCCAGCCGATACTGGGGGCCCGAGGATACGCAGTATTTT

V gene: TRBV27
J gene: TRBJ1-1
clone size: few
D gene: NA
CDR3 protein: CASSFSSGAFTEAFF
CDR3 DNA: TGTGCCAGCAGTTTCTCAAGTGGGGCGTTCACTGAAGCTTTCTTT

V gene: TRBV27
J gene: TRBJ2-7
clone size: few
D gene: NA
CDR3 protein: CASSLSPEGPGSEQYF
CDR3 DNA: TGTGCCAGCAGTTTATCCCCGGAAGGACCGGGAAGCGAGCAGTACTTC

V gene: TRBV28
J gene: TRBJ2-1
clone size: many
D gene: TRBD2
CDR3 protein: CASSLGGGRAFEQFF
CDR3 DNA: TGTGCCAGCAGTCTGGGGGGCGGGAGGGCCTTTGAGCAGTTCTTC

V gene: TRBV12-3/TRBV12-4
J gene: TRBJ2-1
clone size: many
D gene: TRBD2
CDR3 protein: CASSNSGLGYNEQFF
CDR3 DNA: TGTGCCAGCTCAAATTCGGGACTAGGGTACAATGAGCAGTTCTTC

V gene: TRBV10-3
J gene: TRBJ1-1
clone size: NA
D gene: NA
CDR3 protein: CAISKNTEAFF
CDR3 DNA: TGTGCCATCAGTAAGAACACTGAAGCTTTCTTT

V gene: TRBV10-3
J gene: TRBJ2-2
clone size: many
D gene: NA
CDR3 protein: CATRADPNTGELFF
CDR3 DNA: TGTGCCACCCGAGCGGACCCGAACACCGGGGAGCTGTTTTTT

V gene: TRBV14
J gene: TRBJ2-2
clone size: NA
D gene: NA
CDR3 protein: CASSQSGPGELFF
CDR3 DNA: TGTGCCAGCAGCCAATCAGGACCCGGGGAGCTGTTTTTT

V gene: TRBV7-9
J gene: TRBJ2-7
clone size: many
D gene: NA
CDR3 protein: CASSLERSGDYEQYF
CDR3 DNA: TGTGCCAGCAGCTTGGAACGATCGGGAGACTACGAGCAGTACTTC

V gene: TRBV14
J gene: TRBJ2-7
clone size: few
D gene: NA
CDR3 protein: CASSAGFSGTYEQYF
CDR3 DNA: TGTGCCAGCAGCGCAGGGTTCTCGGGTACCTACGAGCAGTACTTC

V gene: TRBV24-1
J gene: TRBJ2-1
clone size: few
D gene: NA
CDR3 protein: CATSDFRGSRFF
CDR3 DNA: TGTGCCACCAGTGATTTTCGGGGATCGAGGTTCTTC

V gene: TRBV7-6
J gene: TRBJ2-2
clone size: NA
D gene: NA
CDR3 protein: CASSLGGQNTGELFF
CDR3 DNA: TGTGCCAGCAGCTTAGGGGGACAGAACACCGGGGAGCTGTTTTTT

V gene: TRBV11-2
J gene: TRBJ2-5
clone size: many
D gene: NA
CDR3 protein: CASSLAEGTYQETQYF
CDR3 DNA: TGTGCCAGCAGCTTAGCGGAGGGGACTTACCAAGAGACCCAGTACTTC

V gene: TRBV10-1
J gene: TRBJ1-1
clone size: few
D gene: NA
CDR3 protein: CASSTKTGPSTEAFF
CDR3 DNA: TGCGCCAGCAGCACCAAAACAGGGCCGAGCACTGAAGCTTTCTTT

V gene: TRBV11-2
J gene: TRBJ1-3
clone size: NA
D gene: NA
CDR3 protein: CASSIGLTSGNTIYF
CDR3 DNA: TGTGCCAGCAGCATCGGACTGACCTCTGGAAACACCATATATTTT

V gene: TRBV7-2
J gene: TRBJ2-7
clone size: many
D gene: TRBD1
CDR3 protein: CASSRRDRGSEQYF
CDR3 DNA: TGTGCCAGCAGCCGTCGGGACAGGGGTTCCGAGCAGTACTTC

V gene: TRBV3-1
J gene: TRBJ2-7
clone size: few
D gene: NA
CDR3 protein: CASSQDEGYEQYF
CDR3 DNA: TGTGCCAGCAGCCAAGACGAGGGCTACGAGCAGTACTTC

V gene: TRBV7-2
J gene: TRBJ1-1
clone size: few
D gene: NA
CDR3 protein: CASSLGTLNTEAFF
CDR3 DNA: TGTGCCAGCAGCTTAGGGACCCTGAACACTGAAGCTTTCTTT

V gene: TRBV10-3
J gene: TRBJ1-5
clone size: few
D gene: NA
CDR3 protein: CAISESAGPGANQPQHF
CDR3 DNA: TGTGCCATCAGTGAGTCGGCAGGGCCGGGGGCGAATCAGCCCCAGCATTTT

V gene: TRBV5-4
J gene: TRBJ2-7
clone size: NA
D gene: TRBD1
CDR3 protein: CASSPRDRPYEQYF
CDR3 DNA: TGTGCCAGCAGTCCCCGGGACAGGCCCTACGAGCAGTACTTC

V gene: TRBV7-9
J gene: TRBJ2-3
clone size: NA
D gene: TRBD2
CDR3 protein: CASSLFLAGENTQYF
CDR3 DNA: TGTGCCAGCAGCTTATTTCTAGCGGGAGAGAATACGCAGTATTTT

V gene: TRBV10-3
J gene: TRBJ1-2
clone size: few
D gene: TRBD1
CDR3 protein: CAAWDRENYGYTF
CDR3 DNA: TGTGCCGCCTGGGACAGGGAGAACTATGGCTACACCTTC

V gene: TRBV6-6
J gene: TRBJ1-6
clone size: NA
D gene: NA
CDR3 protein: CASSYRPENSPLHF
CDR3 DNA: TGTGCCAGCAGTTACCGCCCCGAAAATTCACCCCTCCACTTT

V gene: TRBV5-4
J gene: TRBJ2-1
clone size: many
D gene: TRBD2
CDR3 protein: CASSSGLAGGRSYNEQFF
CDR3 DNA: TGTGCCAGCAGCTCGGGACTAGCGGGAGGGCGGTCCTACAATGAGCAGTTCTTC

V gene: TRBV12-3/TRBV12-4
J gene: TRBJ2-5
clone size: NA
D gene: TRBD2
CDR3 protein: CASSSGLAGAYF
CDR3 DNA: TGTGCCAGCAGCTCCGGACTAGCGGGCGCCTACTTC